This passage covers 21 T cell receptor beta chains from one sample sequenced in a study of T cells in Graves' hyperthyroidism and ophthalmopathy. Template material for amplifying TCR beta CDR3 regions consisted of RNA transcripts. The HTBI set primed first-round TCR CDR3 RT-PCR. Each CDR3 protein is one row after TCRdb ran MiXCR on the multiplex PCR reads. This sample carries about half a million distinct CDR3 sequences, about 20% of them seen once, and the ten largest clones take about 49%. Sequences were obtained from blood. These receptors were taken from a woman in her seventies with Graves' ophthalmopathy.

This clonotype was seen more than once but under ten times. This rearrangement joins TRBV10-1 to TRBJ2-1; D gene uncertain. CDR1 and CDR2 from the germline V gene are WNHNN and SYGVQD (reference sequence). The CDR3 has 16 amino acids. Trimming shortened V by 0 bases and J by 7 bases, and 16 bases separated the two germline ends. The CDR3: CASSESRSSFRNEQFF. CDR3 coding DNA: TGCGCCAGCAGTGAGTCGAGGAGTTCCTTTCGGAATGAGCAGTTCTTC.

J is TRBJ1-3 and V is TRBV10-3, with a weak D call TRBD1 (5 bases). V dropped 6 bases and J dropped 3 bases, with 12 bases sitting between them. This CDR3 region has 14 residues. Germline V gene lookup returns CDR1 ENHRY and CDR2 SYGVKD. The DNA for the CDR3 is TGTGCCATCAGAAGACAGCCTGGTGGAAACACCATATATTTT. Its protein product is CAIRRQPGGNTIYF.

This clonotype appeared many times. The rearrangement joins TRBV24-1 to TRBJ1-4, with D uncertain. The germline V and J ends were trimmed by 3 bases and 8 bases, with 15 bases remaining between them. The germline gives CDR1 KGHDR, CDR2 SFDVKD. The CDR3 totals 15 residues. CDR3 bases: TGTGCCACCAGTGATCCGCGTACGTCGGGGGAAAAACTGTTTTTT. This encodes CATSDPRTSGEKLFF.

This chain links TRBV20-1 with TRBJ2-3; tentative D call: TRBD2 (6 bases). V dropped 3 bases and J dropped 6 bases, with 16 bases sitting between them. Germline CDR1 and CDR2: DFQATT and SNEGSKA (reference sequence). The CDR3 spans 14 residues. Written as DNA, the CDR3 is TGCAGTGCTAGGGGCGGGAAGGTGGGGGATACGCAGTATTTT. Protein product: CSARGGKVGDTQYF.

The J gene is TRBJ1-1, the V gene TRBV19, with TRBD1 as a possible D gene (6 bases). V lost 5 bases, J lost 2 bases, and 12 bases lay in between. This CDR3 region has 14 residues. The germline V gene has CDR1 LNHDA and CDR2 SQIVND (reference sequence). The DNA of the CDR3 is TGTGCCAGTAGTCAGGCAGGGGACAACACTGAAGCTTTCTTT. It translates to CASSQAGDNTEAFF.

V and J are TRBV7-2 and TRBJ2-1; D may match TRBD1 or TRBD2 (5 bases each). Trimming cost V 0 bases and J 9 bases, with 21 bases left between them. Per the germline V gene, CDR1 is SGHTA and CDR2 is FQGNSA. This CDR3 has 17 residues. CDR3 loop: CASSLAGTGPLLSEQFF. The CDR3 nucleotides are TGTGCCAGCAGCTTAGCCGGTACGGGACCCCTTCTAAGTGAGCAGTTCTTC.

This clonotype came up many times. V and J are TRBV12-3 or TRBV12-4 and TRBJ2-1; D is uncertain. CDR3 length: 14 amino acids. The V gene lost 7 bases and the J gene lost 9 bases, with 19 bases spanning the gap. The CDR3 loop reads CASNAPSRVGEQFF. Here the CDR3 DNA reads TGTGCCAGCAATGCCCCCTCAAGGGTCGGTGAGCAGTTCTTC.

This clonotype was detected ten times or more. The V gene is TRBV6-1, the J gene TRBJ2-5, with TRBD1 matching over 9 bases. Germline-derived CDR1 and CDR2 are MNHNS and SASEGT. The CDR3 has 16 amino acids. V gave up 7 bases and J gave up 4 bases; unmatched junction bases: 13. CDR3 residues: CASKLTGQGFGETQYF. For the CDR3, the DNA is TGTGCCAGCAAGCTTACGGGACAGGGTTTTGGAGAGACCCAGTACTTC.

The CDR3 region has the DNA TGTGCCAGCAGTTTGGGCGGGAGGGCCAGGGGAACCGGGGAGCTGTTTTTT. It codes for CASSLGGRARGTGELFF. The chain is built from TRBV28 and TRBJ2-2; 9 nucleotides line up with TRBD2. V shed 3 bases and J 5 bases; nucleotides not matched to a gene: 10. Germline V gene lookup returns CDR1 MDHEN and CDR2 SYDVKM. This CDR3 is 17 amino acids long.

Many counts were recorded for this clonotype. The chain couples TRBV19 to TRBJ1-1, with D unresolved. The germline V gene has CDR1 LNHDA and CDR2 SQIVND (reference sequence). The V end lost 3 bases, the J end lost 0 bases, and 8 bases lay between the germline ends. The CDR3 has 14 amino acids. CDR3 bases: TGTGCCAGTAGTATGGTCAGCATGAACACTGAAGCTTTCTTT. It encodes CASSMVSMNTEAFF.

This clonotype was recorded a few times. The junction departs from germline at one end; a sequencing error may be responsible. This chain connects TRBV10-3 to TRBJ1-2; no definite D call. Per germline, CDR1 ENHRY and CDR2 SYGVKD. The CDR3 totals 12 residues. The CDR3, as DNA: TGTGCCATCAGGGACGGCAACTGTGGCTACACCTTC. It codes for CAIRDGNCGYTF.

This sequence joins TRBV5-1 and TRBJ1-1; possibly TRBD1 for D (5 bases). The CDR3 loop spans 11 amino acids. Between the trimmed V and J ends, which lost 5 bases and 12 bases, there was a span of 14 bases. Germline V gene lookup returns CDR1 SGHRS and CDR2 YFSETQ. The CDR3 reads CASREQVGTFF. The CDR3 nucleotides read TGCGCCAGCAGGGAACAGGTCGGGACTTTCTTT.

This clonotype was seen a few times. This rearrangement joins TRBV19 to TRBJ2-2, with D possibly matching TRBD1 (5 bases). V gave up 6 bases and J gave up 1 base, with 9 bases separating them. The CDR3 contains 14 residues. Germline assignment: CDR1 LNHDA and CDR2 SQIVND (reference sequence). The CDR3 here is CASSHGQNTGELFF. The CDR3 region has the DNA TGTGCCAGTAGCCATGGACAGAACACCGGGGAGCTGTTTTTT.

CDR3 sequence (DNA): TGCGCCAGCAGCAAGCGGACAGGGAACACTGAAGCTTTCTTT. Residues: CASSKRTGNTEAFF. The chain has TRBV5-1 and TRBJ1-1, with TRBD1 matching 7 bases. Germline V gives CDR1 SGHRS, CDR2 YFSETQ. Germline trimming cut 4 bases from V and 1 base from J; bases unmatched to any gene: 4. The CDR3 is made up of 14 amino acids.

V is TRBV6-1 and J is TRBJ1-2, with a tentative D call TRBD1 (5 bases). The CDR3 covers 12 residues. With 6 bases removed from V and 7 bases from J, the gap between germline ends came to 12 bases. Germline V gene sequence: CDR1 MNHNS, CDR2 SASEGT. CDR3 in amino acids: CASSEGLRGYTF. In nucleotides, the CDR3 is TGTGCCAGCAGCGAGGGGCTCCGTGGCTACACCTTC.

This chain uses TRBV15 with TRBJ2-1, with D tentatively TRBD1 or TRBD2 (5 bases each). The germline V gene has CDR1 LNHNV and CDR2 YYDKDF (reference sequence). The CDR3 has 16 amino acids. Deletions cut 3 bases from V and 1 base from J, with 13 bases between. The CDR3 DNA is TGTGCCACCAGCAGGCTAGCAGGACAATCCTACAATGAGCAGTTCTTC. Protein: CATSRLAGQSYNEQFF. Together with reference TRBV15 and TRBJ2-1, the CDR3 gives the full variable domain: DAMVIQNPRYQVTQFGKPVTLSCSQTLNHNVMYWYQQKSSQAPKLLFHYYDKDFNNEADTPDNFQSRRPNTSFCFLDIRSPGLGDTAMYLCATSRLAGQSYNEQFFGPGTRLTVL.

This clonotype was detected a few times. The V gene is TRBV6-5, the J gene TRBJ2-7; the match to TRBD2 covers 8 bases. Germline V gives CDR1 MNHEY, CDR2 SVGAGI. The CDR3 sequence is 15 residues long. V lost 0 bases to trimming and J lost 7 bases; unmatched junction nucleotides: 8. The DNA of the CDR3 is TGTGCCAGCAGTTACTCGGTTGCGGGAGGTTGGGAGCAGTACTTC. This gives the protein CASSYSVAGGWEQYF.

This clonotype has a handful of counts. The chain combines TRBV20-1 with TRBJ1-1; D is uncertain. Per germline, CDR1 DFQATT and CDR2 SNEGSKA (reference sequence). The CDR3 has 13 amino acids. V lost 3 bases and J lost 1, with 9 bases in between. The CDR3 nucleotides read TGCAGTGCTAGTAGGGCAGCGAACACTGAAGCTTTCTTT. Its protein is CSASRAANTEAFF.

In DNA form, the CDR3 reads TGTGCCTGGAGCCTGAAAAACAGGGCCTACAATGAGCAGTTCTTC. It translates to CAWSLKNRAYNEQFF. The rearrangement joins TRBV30 to TRBJ2-1; possible D gene TRBD1, 6 bases. V dropped 3 bases and J dropped 2 bases, with 14 bases sitting between them. Germline lookup yields CDR1 GTSNPN and CDR2 SVGIG (reference sequence). The CDR3 has 15 residues. The full variable domain, rest sourced from reference TRBV30 and TRBJ2-1, is SQTIHQWPATLVQPVGSPLSLECTVEGTSNPNLYWYRQAAGRGLQLLFYSVGIGQISSEVPQNLSASRPQDRQFILSSKKLLLSDSGFYLCAWSLKNRAYNEQFFGPGTRLTVL.

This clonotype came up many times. The CDR3: CASSATGDQTQYF. DNA for the CDR3: TGTGCCAGCAGCGCAACAGGGGATCAGACCCAGTACTTC. J is TRBJ2-5 and V is TRBV7-3; 7 bases align to TRBD1. The junction had 6 bases not matched to a gene; V was cut back by 5 bases and J by 6 bases. The V gene's germline CDR1 is SGHTA and CDR2 FQGTGA. The CDR3 is made up of 13 amino acids.

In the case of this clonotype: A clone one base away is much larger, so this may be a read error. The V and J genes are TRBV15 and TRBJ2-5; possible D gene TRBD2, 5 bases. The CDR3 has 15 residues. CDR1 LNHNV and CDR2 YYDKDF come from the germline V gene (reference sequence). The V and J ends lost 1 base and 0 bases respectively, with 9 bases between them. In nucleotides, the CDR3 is TGTGCCACCAGCAGAGGTCAGCGGAACCAAGAGACCCAGTACTTC. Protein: CATSRGQRNQETQYF.